The source of this T cell receptor (beta chain) is a study of blood T cell repertoires in COVID-19. Study overall: Sites in the United States, Italy and Spain provided acute and convalescent COVID-19 samples. Sources were T cells, B-cell-depleted T cells, or PBMCs; the material itself was cDNA or gDNA.

This clone was detected only a few times. Original handling: Amplifying reference gene primers gave estimates of nucleated cell counts. Repertoires were generated with immunoSEQ multiplex PCR, while TCRdb's copy carries only in-frame clones and drops some. V, J and clone size were drawn from that table, and D and trimming were deduced from the DNA. The sample carries approximately 130,000 clones, about 75% recorded once. J lost 3 bases, V lost 6 bases, and 21 bases had no gene match. CDR1 and CDR2 (germline): LNHDA, SQIVND (reference sequence). This CDR3 region has 19 residues. The receptor was derived from a man aged 80 or over with acute or convalescent COVID-19. The V call is TRBV19, the J call TRBJ2-3; 7 positions agree with TRBD1. The specimen sequenced was peripheral blood. The CDR3 loop reads CASSPGVRTGPLGTDTQYF. The CDR3 DNA is TGTGCCAGTAGCCCTGGTGTTAGGACAGGTCCCCTCGGGACAGATACGCAGTATTTT.